This record covers a single TCR beta chain. No antigen is known for it. The entry originates in a study of cytomegalovirus exposure and HLA in healthy donors. Primers: 60 Vbeta forward and 13 Jbeta reverse. Using immunoSEQ multiplex PCR, the repertoire was profiled, and TCRdb retains in-frame clones only, with some absent. The data contain around 220,000 clones, approximately 80% of them singletons. Study-wide results and caveats: The productive fraction for most TCR beta V segments was about 87% or about 30% in an earlier analysis. Per a later analysis, 18,000 or so TCR beta sequences showed association with HLA alleles at 0.05 false discovery rate. Analysis was performed later, and it showed HLA-associated TCR beta chains to be more clonally expanded than equally common others. Confirmation in vitro established that three CMV-associated chains were specific for CMV antigens.

The CDR3 loop spans 12 amino acids. Germline lookup yields CDR1 SQVTM and CDR2 ANQGSEA. V shed 7 bases and J shed 1 base, with 10 bases lying between them. This chain links TRBV29-1 with TRBJ1-1; D is perhaps TRBD1 (6 bases). This clonotype was obtained from a man aged 40-49 years in good health and CMV-seronegative. Sequencing was done on a sample of PBMCs. CDR3 region: CSALTGNTEAFF. The DNA of the CDR3 is TGCAGCGCTTTGACAGGGAACACTGAAGCTTTCTTT.